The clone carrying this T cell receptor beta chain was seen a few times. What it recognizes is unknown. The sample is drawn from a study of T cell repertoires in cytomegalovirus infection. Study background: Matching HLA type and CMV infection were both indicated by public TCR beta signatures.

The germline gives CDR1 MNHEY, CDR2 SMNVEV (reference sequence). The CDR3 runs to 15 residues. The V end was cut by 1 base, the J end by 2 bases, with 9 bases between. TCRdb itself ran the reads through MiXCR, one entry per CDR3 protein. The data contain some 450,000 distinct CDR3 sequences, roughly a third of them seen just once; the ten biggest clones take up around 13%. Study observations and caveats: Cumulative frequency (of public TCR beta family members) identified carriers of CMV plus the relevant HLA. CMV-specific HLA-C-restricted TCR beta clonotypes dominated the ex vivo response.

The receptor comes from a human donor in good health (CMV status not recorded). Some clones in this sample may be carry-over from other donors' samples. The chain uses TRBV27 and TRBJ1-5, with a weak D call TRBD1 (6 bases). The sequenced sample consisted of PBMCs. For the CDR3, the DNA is TGTGCCAGCAGTTTATTTTCAGGGGGCAATCAGCCCCAGCATTTT. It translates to CASSLFSGGNQPQHF.